These T cell receptor beta chains were read from a single sample in a study of blood T cells in healthy people across ages. TCRdb re-called the 5' RACE reads through MiXCR, storing one row per CDR3 protein. The top ten hold 5% to 7% of the sample, which has over 1,300,000 distinct CDR3 sequences, roughly 64% seen once. The sample taken for sequencing was blood. The receptors here all came from a man younger than 35 in good health. CDR3s include the opening cysteine and the closing phenylalanine or tryptophan. The order of the fields is V gene, J gene, clone size, D gene, CDR3 protein, CDR3 DNA. The D gene is left open where the match is weak. A row's size may be missing; if present it is once, few, many or a size class.

>TRBV29-1|TRBJ2-4|few|.
CSVDISKNIQYF
TGCAGCGTTGACATATCCAAAAACATTCAGTACTTC
>TRBV11-2|TRBJ2-1|.|.
CASSLARHEQFF
TGTGCCAGCAGCTTAGCACGGCATGAGCAGTTCTTC
>TRBV5-5|TRBJ2-5|.|TRBD2
CASRLGLAGGYQETQYF
TGTGCCAGCAGATTGGGACTAGCGGGGGGTTACCAAGAGACCCAGTACTTC
>TRBV7-9|TRBJ2-3|.|.
CASSLARDITDTQYF
TGTGCCAGCAGCTTAGCCCGGGACATAACAGATACGCAGTATTTT
>TRBV20-1|TRBJ1-2|few|.
CSAPQGRYGYTF
TGCAGTGCCCCACAGGGTAGATATGGCTACACCTTC
>TRBV20-1|TRBJ2-1|.|TRBD2
CSASPGLAASYNEQFF
TGCAGTGCTAGTCCGGGACTAGCGGCCTCCTACAATGAGCAGTTCTTC
>TRBV27|TRBJ1-1|.|.
CASSLLGRTEAFF
TGTGCCAGCAGTTTATTAGGTAGGACTGAAGCTTTCTTT
>TRBV2|TRBJ1-1|.|.
CATLGAPGRTEAFF
TGTGCCACACTTGGAGCGCCAGGGCGAACTGAAGCTTTCTTT
>TRBV25-1|TRBJ1-2|once|.
CASSEIGRAGYTF
TGTGCCAGCAGTGAAATTGGGAGGGCTGGCTACACCTTC
>TRBV3-1|TRBJ2-2|once|.
CASSHSLRRQSNSGELFF
TGTGCCAGCAGCCATTCCCTTCGCCGACAGTCGAATTCCGGGGAGCTGTTTTTT
>TRBV4-2|TRBJ2-5|.|.
CASSQVGLVETQYF
TGTGCCAGCAGCCAAGTCGGGTTAGTTGAGACCCAGTACTTC
>TRBV15|TRBJ2-2|.|.
CATSRDFGAELFF
TGTGCCACCAGCAGAGATTTTGGGGCAGAGCTGTTTTTT
>TRBV6-5|TRBJ1-4|few|.
CASRPWGGIEKLFF
TGTGCCAGCAGACCGTGGGGAGGGATCGAAAAACTGTTTTTT
>TRBV7-9|TRBJ2-4|.|.
CASATVENIQYF
TGTGCCAGCGCGACCGTCGAAAACATTCAGTACTTC
>TRBV10-3|TRBJ2-1|.|TRBD2
CAISKTSGVCNEQFF
TGTGCCATCAGTAAGACTAGCGGGGTGTGCAATGAGCAGTTCTTC
>TRBV6-5|TRBJ1-2|.|.
CASSYSPGNYGYTF
TGTGCCAGCAGTTACTCTCCAGGGAACTATGGCTACACCTTC